Included here is one T cell receptor beta chain sequence, with context. Antigen specificity is unknown. This specimen comes from a study of T cell repertoires in cytomegalovirus infection. One entry per CDR3 protein, called by TCRdb with MiXCR from the reads. The top ten hold about 20% of the sample, which has nearly 700,000 distinct CDR3 sequences, roughly 30% seen once. V lost 3 bases and J 5 bases, leaving 13 bases between the germline ends. Per the germline V gene, CDR1 is SGHTA and CDR2 is FQGNSA. The CDR3 runs 15 residues. This chain connects TRBV7-2 to TRBJ1-4, with a tentative D call TRBD1 (5 bases). The sequence derives from a human donor in good health (CMV status not recorded). Some clones in this sample may be carry-over from other donors' samples. The sequences come from cultured PBMCs, collected from culture after CMV antigen stimulation. CDR3 sequence: CASSLIGTGNEKLFF. The CDR3 DNA follows: TGTGCCAGCAGCTTGATAGGGACGGGGAATGAAAAACTGTTTTTT.